This T cell receptor (beta chain) was documented in a study of blood T cells in healthy people across ages. CDR1 is MDHEN, CDR2 SYDVKM, per germline. Trimming stripped 4 bases from V and 6 bases from J, with 7 bases between. The CDR3 sequence is 12 residues long. It was with a sample-barcoded 5' primer and a J-beta primer mix that a second PCR of roughly 7 to 12 cycles was run. TCRdb processed the 5' RACE reads anew with MiXCR; each CDR3 protein has one entry. Of around 780,000 distinct CDR3 sequences in the sample, roughly 25% were seen once. The sample was also linked to a second study, of T cells of mothers and their children.

The receptor was derived from a boy under 18 in good health. J is TRBJ1-5 and V is TRBV28; a possible D gene is TRBD1 (5 bases). The specimen sequenced was blood. As DNA, the CDR3 is TGTGCCAGCAGTTCTCAGGGTCAGCCCCAGCATTTT. Amino acid sequence: CASSSQGQPQHF.